This TCR beta chain was found in a study of blood T cells in healthy people across ages. Trimming took off 1 base at V and 4 bases at J, with 14 bases between the two ends. The CDR3 loop spans 16 amino acids. Germline V gene lookup returns CDR1 MGHRA and CDR2 YSYEKL. Sample-barcoded 5' priming and a J-beta primer mix drove a second PCR of roughly 6 to 12 cycles. In TCRdb, the 5' RACE reads were re-called with MiXCR into one record per CDR3 protein. The sample contains about 1 million distinct CDR3 sequences, 40% to 50% of which appear only once. The chain uses TRBV4-1 and TRBJ2-4; possibly TRBD2 for D (5 bases). This clonotype originated in a woman in her fifties or sixties in good health. Source material: blood. In DNA, the CDR3 is TGCGCCAGCAGCCAAGCCCATAGCGAATTTAAAAACATTCAGTACTTC. Residues: CASSQAHSEFKNIQYF.